A single T cell receptor (beta chain) is shown here with its context. Its antigen is not known. These data belong to a study of T cell responses to AZD1222 COVID-19 vaccine. The overall study: Both about-4-week and about-12-week second-dose recipients were combined. Points from the study as a whole: Recipients of AZD1222 seropositive at baseline numbered only 5 to 7. Among vaccine-associated CD4 TCRs, coverage spanned spike, with dominance at 160-218 and 743-854.

The table came from immunoSEQ multiplex PCR; TCRdb's copy has only in-frame clones and leaves some out. The table includes over 130,000 clones, 93% detected once. Germline CDR1 reads SGHTA; CDR2 reads FQGNSA. The V segment lost 5 bases and the J segment 5 bases; nucleotides outside the gene matches: 11. CDR3 length equals 16 residues. Here the sequenced sample was peripheral blood, taken on day 0 of AZD1222 vaccination. The rearrangement links TRBV7-2 to TRBJ2-7, with 11 nucleotides matching TRBD2. The receptor was derived from an adult in good health. CDR3 nucleotide sequence: TGTGCCAGCAGCCTTTACCTAGCGGGGGGTGGGCACGAGCAGTACTTC. It encodes CASSLYLAGGGHEQYF.